Listed below are T cell receptor beta chains from one sample, sequenced in a study of blood T cell repertoires in COVID-19. The protocol was immunoSEQ multiplex PCR, while the TCRdb copy is restricted to in-frame clones and leaves out a portion. The sample holds about 170,000 clones; approximately 80% are singletons and the top ten take roughly 8.4%. Sequenced sample: peripheral blood. These TCRs come from an elderly woman with COVID-19, enrolled during active disease. Both conserved end residues are part of each CDR3. The order of the fields is V gene, J gene, clone size, D gene, CDR3 DNA, CDR3 protein. The D gene is left open where the match is weak. Clone sizes are given selectively: once, few, many, or a class where the clone is expanded.

TRBV29-1	TRBJ2-1	.	.	TGCAGCGTTGAAGCGAACGGAGGGGGGGGCAATGAGCAGTTCTTC	CSVEANGGGGNEQFF
TRBV27	TRBJ2-7	.	TRBD2	TGTGCCAGCAGTTTCCGGACTAGCGGGAGGCCCAGCTCCTACGAGCAGTACTTC	CASSFRTSGRPSSYEQYF
TRBV5-6	TRBJ2-5	.	.	TGTGCCAGCAGCTTGAAAGCGACAGCCCCGTTAGAGACCCAGTACTTC	CASSLKATAPLETQYF
TRBV5-4	TRBJ2-5	.	.	TGTGCCAGCAGCACCGGAGGGGGGGCCGGAGAGACCCAGTACTTC	CASSTGGGAGETQYF
TRBV12-3/TRBV12-4	TRBJ1-2	.	TRBD1	TGTGCCAGCAGACTGGGACAGAACTATGGCTACACCTTC	CASRLGQNYGYTF
TRBV6-5	TRBJ2-1	.	TRBD2	TGTGCCAGCAATCCTTCAGCGGGGGGTTACAATGAGCAGTTCTTC	CASNPSAGGYNEQFF
TRBV5-1	TRBJ2-3	.	.	TGCGCCAGCAGCTTGGATGGAGGATCCGCCACGGATACGCAGTATTTT	CASSLDGGSATDTQYF
TRBV11-2	TRBJ1-5	.	.	TGTGCCAGCAGCTTAGGAAGGGGCGAGCCCCAGCATTTT	CASSLGRGEPQHF
TRBV6-5	TRBJ2-3	.	TRBD2	TGTGCCAGCACAGCGGGAGGACAAGATACGCAGTATTTT	CASTAGGQDTQYF
TRBV24-1	TRBJ1-1	.	TRBD1	TGTGCCACCAGCTTCAAGGACAGGGGCGAAGCTTTCTTT	CATSFKDRGEAFF
TRBV2	TRBJ2-7	.	TRBD1	TGTGCCAGCAGTGGGGACAGGGGCTACGAGCAGTACTTC	CASSGDRGYEQYF
TRBV5-5	TRBJ1-3	.	.	TGTGCCAGCAGCTTGGTAGCCGGAAACACCATATATTTT	CASSLVAGNTIYF
TRBV3-1/TRBV3-2	TRBJ1-1	few	.	TGTGCCAGCAGCAAAAGTTCGGACACTGAAGCTTTCTTT	CASSKSSDTEAFF
TRBV7-2	TRBJ1-2	few	.	TGTGCCAGCAGCTTAGACAGGGACCAGGGGGGCTACACCTTC	CASSLDRDQGGYTF
TRBV6-5	TRBJ2-7	.	.	TGTGCCACCGGACAGCCTTACGAGCAGTACTTC	CATGQPYEQYF